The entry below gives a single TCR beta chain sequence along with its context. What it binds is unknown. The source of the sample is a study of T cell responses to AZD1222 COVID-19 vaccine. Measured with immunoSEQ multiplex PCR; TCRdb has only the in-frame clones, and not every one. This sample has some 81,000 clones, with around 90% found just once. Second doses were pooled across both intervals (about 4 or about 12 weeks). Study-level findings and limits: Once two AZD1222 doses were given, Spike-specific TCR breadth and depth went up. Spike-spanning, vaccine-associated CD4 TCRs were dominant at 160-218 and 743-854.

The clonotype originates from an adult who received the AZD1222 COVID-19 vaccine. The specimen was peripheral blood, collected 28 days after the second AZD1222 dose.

CDR3 bases: TGTGCCAGCAGTCAGGACAGGGTTCGACAGCCCCAGCATTTT. Translated: CASSQDRVRQPQHF. This rearrangement joins TRBV28 to TRBJ1-5, with 8 bases matching TRBD1. CDR3 length: 14 residues. Germline V CDR1 and CDR2: MDHEN, SYDVKM. V lost 5 bases to trimming and J lost 7 bases; unmatched junction nucleotides: 7.